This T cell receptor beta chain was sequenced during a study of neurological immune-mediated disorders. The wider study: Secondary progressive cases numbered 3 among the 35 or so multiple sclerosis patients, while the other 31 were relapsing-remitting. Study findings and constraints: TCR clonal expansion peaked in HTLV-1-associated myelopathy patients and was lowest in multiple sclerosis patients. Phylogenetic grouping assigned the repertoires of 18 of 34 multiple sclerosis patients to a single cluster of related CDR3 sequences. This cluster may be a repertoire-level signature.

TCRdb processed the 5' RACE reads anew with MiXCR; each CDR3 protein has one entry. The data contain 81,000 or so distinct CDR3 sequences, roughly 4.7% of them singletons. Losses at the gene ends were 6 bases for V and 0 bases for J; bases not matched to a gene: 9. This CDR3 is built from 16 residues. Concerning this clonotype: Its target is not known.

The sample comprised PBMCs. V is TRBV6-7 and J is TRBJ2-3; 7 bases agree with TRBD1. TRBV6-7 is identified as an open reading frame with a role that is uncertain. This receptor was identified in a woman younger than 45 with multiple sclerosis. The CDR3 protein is CASSPPGQPSTDTQYF. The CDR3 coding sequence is TGTGCCAGCAGCCCACCGGGACAGCCTAGCACAGATACGCAGTATTTT.